This T cell receptor (beta chain) is drawn from a study of blood T cell repertoires in COVID-19. About the research overall: Both acute and convalescent COVID-19 samples were obtained from the United States, Italy and Spain. PBMCs, B-cell-depleted T cells, or T cells were the source of the cDNA or gDNA that made up the material.

Trimming cost V 4 bases and J 10 bases; bases outside gene matches: 12. Germline CDR1 reads SGHVS; CDR2 reads FNYEAQ. The CDR3 sequence is 15 residues long. Authors' methods: Quantification of nucleated cells was approximated via reference gene primer amplification. Clones were read by immunoSEQ multiplex PCR, and TCRdb kept only the in-frame ones, dropping some. V and J calls plus clone size are reproduced from that table; the DNA served to infer D and trimming. This table has fewer than 150,000 clones, 75% to 90% appearing once. The chain has TRBV7-6 and TRBJ1-4; 7 bases agree with TRBD1. The sequencing input was peripheral blood. The origin of this receptor is a human donor in a cohort sampled during active COVID-19. The CDR3 loop reads CASSYQTGLSGKLFF. The CDR3, as DNA: TGTGCCAGCAGCTACCAGACAGGGCTCTCTGGAAAACTGTTTTTT.